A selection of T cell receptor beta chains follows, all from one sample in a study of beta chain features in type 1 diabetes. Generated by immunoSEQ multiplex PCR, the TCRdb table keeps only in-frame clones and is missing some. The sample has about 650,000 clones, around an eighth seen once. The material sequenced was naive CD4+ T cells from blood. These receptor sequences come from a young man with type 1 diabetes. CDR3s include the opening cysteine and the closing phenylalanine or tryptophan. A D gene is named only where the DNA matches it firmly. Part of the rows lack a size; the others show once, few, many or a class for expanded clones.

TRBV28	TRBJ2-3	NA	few	CASNHRGGSTDTQYF	TGTGCCAGCAATCACCGCGGCGGGAGCACAGATACGCAGTATTTT
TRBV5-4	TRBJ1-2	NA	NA	CASSLTVSVNYGYTF	TGTGCCAGCAGCTTGACAGTTAGTGTGAACTATGGCTACACCTTC
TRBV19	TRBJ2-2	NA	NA	CASSRDRPGELFF	TGTGCCAGTAGCCGGGATCGGCCCGGGGAGCTGTTTTTT
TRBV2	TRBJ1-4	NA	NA	CASSEVRDREKLFF	TGTGCCAGCAGTGAAGTAAGGGATCGGGAAAAACTGTTTTTT
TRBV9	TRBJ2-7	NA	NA	CASSPRGETTYEQYF	TGTGCCAGCAGCCCCCGCGGGGAAACCACCTACGAGCAGTACTTC
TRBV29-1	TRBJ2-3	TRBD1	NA	CSSRGQTDTQYF	TGCAGCTCGAGGGGACAGACAGATACGCAGTATTTT
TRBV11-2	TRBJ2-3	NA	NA	CASSPRWTDTQYF	TGTGCCAGCAGCCCCCGGTGGACAGATACGCAGTATTTT
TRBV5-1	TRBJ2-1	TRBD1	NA	CASPKVGQGLYEQFF	TGCGCCAGCCCCAAGGTCGGACAGGGGCTCTATGAGCAGTTCTTC
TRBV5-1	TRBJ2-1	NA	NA	CASSLYRDPSYNEQFF	TGCGCCAGCAGCTTGTATAGGGATCCCTCCTACAATGAGCAGTTCTTC
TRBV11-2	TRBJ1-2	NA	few	CASSLDRQTNYGYTF	TGTGCCAGCAGCTTAGATCGGCAGACCAACTATGGCTACACCTTC
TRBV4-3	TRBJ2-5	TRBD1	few	CASSQRGQSPETQYF	TGCGCCAGCAGCCAGAGGGGACAGTCCCCAGAGACCCAGTACTTC
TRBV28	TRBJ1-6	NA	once	CASSLWAQGNDSPLHF	TGTGCCAGCAGTTTATGGGCACAGGGAAATGATTCACCCCTCCACTTT
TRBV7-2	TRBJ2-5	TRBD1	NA	CASSAIRQGSFKGQETQYF	TGTGCCAGCAGCGCGATCCGACAGGGGAGTTTTAAAGGCCAAGAGACCCAGTACTTC
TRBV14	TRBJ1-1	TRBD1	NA	CASSPYRGANTEAFF	TGTGCCAGCAGCCCCTACAGGGGCGCGAACACTGAAGCTTTCTTT
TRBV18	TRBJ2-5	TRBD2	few	CASSPLLAGEETQYF	TGTGCCAGCTCACCGCTACTAGCGGGGGAGGAGACCCAGTACTTC
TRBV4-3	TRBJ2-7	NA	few	CASSQAVDGTYEQYF	TGCGCCAGCAGCCAGGCGGTGGACGGAACCTACGAGCAGTACTTC
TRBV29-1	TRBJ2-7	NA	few	CSVGDFYEQYF	TGCAGCGTTGGGGACTTCTACGAGCAGTACTTC
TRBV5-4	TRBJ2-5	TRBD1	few	CASSLGPTGRRQETQYF	TGTGCCAGCAGCTTGGGACCGACAGGGCGTAGACAAGAGACCCAGTACTTC
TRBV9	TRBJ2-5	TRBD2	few	CASSDPAYTSGKEETQYF	TGTGCCAGCAGCGATCCGGCGTATACTAGCGGGAAAGAAGAGACCCAGTACTTC
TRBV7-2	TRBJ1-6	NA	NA	CASRQRWDVRSPLHF	TGTGCCAGCAGACAACGCTGGGACGTACGTTCACCCCTCCACTTT
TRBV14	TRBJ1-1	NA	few	CASNPRVNTEAFF	TGTGCCAGCAATCCCAGGGTGAACACTGAAGCTTTCTTT
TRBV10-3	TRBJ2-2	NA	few	CAIKDNPNTGELFF	TGTGCCATCAAGGACAACCCGAACACCGGGGAGCTGTTTTTT